The sequence of this T cell receptor beta chain was determined in a study of blood T cell repertoires in COVID-19. Study-wide background: T cells, B-cell-depleted T cells, or PBMCs supplied cDNA or gDNA.

The assay was immunoSEQ multiplex PCR, and TCRdb's table has in-frame clones only and misses some. The table lists roughly 250,000 clones, about nine tenths of them singletons. Participants had their cohort set by participant-reported clinical history. From germline, CDR1 is MNHEY and CDR2 SVGAGI. The CDR3 extends over 14 amino acids. Losses at the gene ends were 7 bases for V and 0 bases for J; bases not matched to a gene: 2. The chain has TRBV6-5 and TRBJ2-7, with TRBD2 identical over 11 bases. This TCR was sampled from a woman aged 25-40 years with acute COVID-19. The material sequenced was PBMCs or T cells enriched from blood (not recorded which). The DNA for the CDR3 is TGTGCCAGCACTCTAGCGGGGGGCTCCTACGAGCAGTACTTC. Translated, it gives CASTLAGGSYEQYF.